The T cell receptor (beta chain) under discussion was sequenced for a study of Ad26.COV2.S vaccination and SARS-CoV-2 variants. This CDR3 is built from 13 residues. Germline assignment: CDR1 LNHDA and CDR2 SQIVND (reference sequence). V lost 4 bases to trimming and J lost 2 bases, with 7 bases between them. Assay: immunoSEQ multiplex PCR; the TCRdb copy retains only in-frame clones and omits some. Of about 440,000 clones listed, 90% are singletons. Described treatment: roughly 19 received Ad26.COV2.S at low or high dose, single or two shots; 5 received placebo; per-sample allocation not given. Samples analyzed were those drawn on day 63 after the first vaccine or placebo injection. This clone was observed a single time.

The sequenced sample was peripheral blood, obtained in a trial of Ad26.COV2.S vaccine versus placebo. The chain links TRBV19 to TRBJ2-3; maybe TRBD1 (6 bases). The TCR sequence derives from a person aged 18 to 65 who received the Ad26.COV2.S COVID-19 vaccine or a placebo. The CDR3, as DNA: TGTGCCAGTAGTAACAGGGCCACAGATACGCAGTATTTT. Translating it yields CASSNRATDTQYF.